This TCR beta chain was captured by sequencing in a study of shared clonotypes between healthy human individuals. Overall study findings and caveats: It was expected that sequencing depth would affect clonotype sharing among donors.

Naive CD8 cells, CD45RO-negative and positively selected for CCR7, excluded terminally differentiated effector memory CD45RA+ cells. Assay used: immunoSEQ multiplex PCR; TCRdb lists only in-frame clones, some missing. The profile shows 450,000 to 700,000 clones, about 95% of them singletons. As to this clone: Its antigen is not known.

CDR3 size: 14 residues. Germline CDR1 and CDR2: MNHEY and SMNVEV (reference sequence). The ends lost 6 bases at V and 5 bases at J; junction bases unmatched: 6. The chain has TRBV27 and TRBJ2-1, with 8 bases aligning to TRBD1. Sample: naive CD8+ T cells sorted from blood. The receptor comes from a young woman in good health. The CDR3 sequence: CASRRRTGNNEQFF. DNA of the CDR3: TGTGCCAGCAGACGACGGACAGGGAACAATGAGCAGTTCTTC.